What follows are 20 T cell receptor beta chains derived from one specimen sequenced in a study of T cell responses to AZD1222 COVID-19 vaccine. Only in-frame clones appear in the TCRdb table, and some are missing; sequencing was by immunoSEQ multiplex PCR. The sample lists some 130,000 clones, around 90% occurring once. Sequences were derived from peripheral blood, sampled 28 days after the second AZD1222 dose. These receptor sequences come from an adult who received the AZD1222 COVID-19 vaccine.

The V and J genes are TRBV5-6 and TRBJ2-3; weak D call: TRBD2 (6 bases). This CDR3 is built from 14 residues. V was pared by 0 bases and J by 6 bases, with 11 bases between. Germline V CDR1 and CDR2: SGHDT, YYEEEE. In DNA form, the CDR3 reads TGTGCCAGCAGCTTGGCAGGCGGGATGGATACGCAGTATTTT. Translating it yields CASSLAGGMDTQYF. Full variable domain (remainder filled in from reference TRBV5-6 and TRBJ2-3): DAGVTQSPTHLIKTRGQQVTLRCSPKSGHDTVSWYQQALGQGPQFIFQYYEEEERQRGNFPDRFSGHQFPNYSSELNVNALLLGDSALYLCASSLAGGMDTQYFGPGTRLTVL.

This clone has more than one count but fewer than ten. The chain is built from TRBV15 and TRBJ1-4; 8 positions match TRBD1. J lost 7 bases, V lost 0 bases, and 1 base had no gene match. The germline V gene has CDR1 LNHNV and CDR2 YYDKDF (reference sequence). The CDR3 length is 14 residues. The chain's CDR3 is CATSREQGGEKLFF. The CDR3 DNA reads TGTGCCACCAGCAGAGAACAGGGGGGTGAAAAACTGTTTTTT.

The chain recombines TRBV5-1 with TRBJ2-4, with D perhaps matching TRBD1 or TRBD2 (5 bases each). The V end was cut by 0 bases, the J end by 6 bases, with 13 bases between. Germline V gene lookup returns CDR1 SGHRS and CDR2 YFSETQ. The CDR3 spans 15 residues. The CDR3 loop is CASSLAGDAGNIQYF. The CDR3 region has the DNA TGCGCCAGCAGCTTGGCCGGGGACGCTGGAAACATTCAGTACTTC.

The chain couples TRBV5-4 to TRBJ1-2; TRBD1 agrees at 7 bases. Germline V CDR1 and CDR2: SGHNT, YYREEE (reference sequence). The J segment lost 6 bases and the V segment lost 2 bases, leaving 7 bases of the junction unmatched. The CDR3 consists of 14 residues. This CDR3 reads CASSFPDRANGYTF. The CDR3 DNA reads TGTGCCAGCAGCTTCCCCGACAGGGCTAATGGCTACACCTTC.

The chain carries TRBV15 and TRBJ2-1; D call uncertain. The V and J ends lost 0 bases and 9 bases respectively, with 12 bases between them. The CDR3 extends over 14 amino acids. Germline CDR1 and CDR2: LNHNV and YYDKDF (reference sequence). The CDR3 sequence: CATSRDPGRSEQFF. The CDR3 bases are TGTGCCACCAGCAGAGACCCCGGGCGGAGTGAGCAGTTCTTC.

The chain joins TRBV7-9 to TRBJ2-3; no clear D gene. Deletions cut 0 bases from V and 2 bases from J, with 6 bases between. This CDR3 is 14 amino acids long. Germline CDR1 is SEHNR and CDR2 is FQNEAQ (reference sequence). The CDR3 sequence is CASSLADHTDTQYF. As DNA, the CDR3 is TGTGCCAGCAGCTTAGCTGACCACACAGATACGCAGTATTTT.

This clone was seen only a few times. This chain uses TRBV7-8 with TRBJ1-2; D ambiguous. The germline V gene encodes CDR1 SGHVS and CDR2 FQNEAQ. CDR3 length equals 14 residues. The V end was cut by 4 bases, the J end by 1 base, with 10 bases between. Written as DNA, the CDR3 is TGTGCCAGCAGCTACAAGAGGCTTAACTATGGCTACACCTTC. Protein product: CASSYKRLNYGYTF.

This clone was recorded only once. This chain uses TRBV7-8 with TRBJ1-3; D call uncertain. V dropped 1 base and J dropped 6 bases, with 7 bases sitting between them. This CDR3 has 13 residues. CDR1 SGHVS and CDR2 FQNEAQ come from the germline V gene. DNA for the CDR3: TGTGCCAGCAGCTTAGTCGACTTAAACACCATATATTTT. Translating it yields CASSLVDLNTIYF. Full variable domain (outside the CDR3, taken from reference TRBV7-8 and TRBJ1-3): GAGVSQSPRYKVAKRGQDVALRCDPISGHVSLFWYQQALGQGPEFLTYFQNEAQLDKSGLPSDRFFAERPEGSVSTLKIQRTQQEDSAVYLCASSLVDLNTIYFGEGSWLTVV.

V is TRBV23-1 and J is TRBJ1-5, with D uncertain. Being an ORF, TRBV23-1 has a function that is uncertain. This CDR3 is built from 13 residues. Trimming took off 2 bases at V and 7 bases at J, with 9 bases between the two ends. Here the CDR3 DNA reads TGCGCCAGCAGTCAAAGATTAGGACAGCCCCAGCATTTT. Translation gives CASSQRLGQPQHF.

The gene calls are TRBV12-5 and TRBJ2-5; tentatively, D is TRBD1 (7 bases). This CDR3 is 17 amino acids long. Germline V gives CDR1 LGHNT, CDR2 FRNRAP. With 1 base removed from V and 4 bases from J, the gap between germline ends came to 19 bases. CDR3 protein: CASGLAVGRGGAETQYF. CDR3 DNA sequence: TGTGCTAGTGGTTTGGCAGTCGGGAGAGGGGGCGCAGAGACCCAGTACTTC.

This clone has a single count. The chain employs TRBV7-9 and TRBJ1-4, with D possibly TRBD1 on 6 matching bases. The germline gives CDR1 SEHNR, CDR2 FQNEAQ (reference sequence). The length of the CDR3 is 14 residues. V was clipped by 5 bases and J by 8 bases, with 15 bases between them. Written as DNA, the CDR3 is TGTGCCAGCAGCAAATGGGGGGCACAGGAAAAACTGTTTTTT. Translated: CASSKWGAQEKLFF.

The gene calls are TRBV27 and TRBJ1-2; TRBD1 matches 7 bases. This CDR3 contains 16 residues. Germline CDR1 reads MNHEY; CDR2 reads SMNVEV (reference sequence). The V segment lost 3 bases and the J segment 4 bases; nucleotides outside the gene matches: 11. The CDR3 DNA reads as TGTGCCAGCAGTTTCCGCCCAAGGGGGCTGGGCTATGGCTACACCTTC. Translating gives CASSFRPRGLGYGYTF.

This chain connects TRBV24-1 to TRBJ1-1; TRBD1 is a possible D gene (5 bases). Germline V gene data show CDR1 as KGHDR and CDR2 as SFDVKD. Between the trimmed V and J ends, which lost 6 bases and 1 base, there was a span of 8 bases. The CDR3 loop spans 13 amino acids. The CDR3 is CATSPDRNTEAFF. In DNA, the CDR3 is TGTGCCACCAGTCCTGACAGGAACACTGAAGCTTTCTTT.

The chain uses TRBV10-1 and TRBJ2-3, with D uncertain. The CDR3 has 12 residues. V was shortened by 3 bases and J by 4 bases, with 5 bases between the two germline ends. Germline assignment: CDR1 WNHNN and CDR2 SYGVQD (reference sequence). The CDR3 protein is CASSDGSDTQYF. The CDR3 coding sequence is TGCGCCAGCAGTGACGGGTCAGATACGCAGTATTTT.

Only a few counts were recorded for this clone. The rearrangement joins TRBV4-1 to TRBJ1-5, with D perhaps TRBD1 (5 bases). V was clipped by 3 bases and J by 5 bases, with 11 bases between them. The CDR3 contains 14 residues. Germline loops: CDR1 MGHRA, CDR2 YSYEKL. The CDR3 nucleotides read TGCGCCAGCAGCCAGAGAGACAGTTATCAGCCCCAGCATTTT. The encoded protein is CASSQRDSYQPQHF.

The chain uses TRBV7-9 and TRBJ2-6, with 9 bases aligning to TRBD1. The CDR3 is 16 amino acids. Germline V lookup: CDR1 SEHNR, CDR2 FQNEAQ (reference sequence). V trimming: 1 base; J trimming: 8 bases; junction bases outside the gene matches: 6. The CDR3 sequence: CASSLGSQGASNVLTF. The CDR3 DNA follows: TGTGCCAGCAGCTTAGGATCACAGGGGGCGTCCAACGTCCTGACTTTC.

The rearrangement joins TRBV4-3 to TRBJ2-1; a possible D gene is TRBD1 (6 bases). CDR3 length: 16 amino acids. V was cut by 0 bases and J by 6 bases, with 15 bases left in between. Germline loops: CDR1 LGHNA, CDR2 YSLEER. CDR3 bases: TGCGCCAGCAGCCAAGAATTCACAGGGAAGGGCAATGAGCAGTTCTTC. Residues: CASSQEFTGKGNEQFF.

This clone was detected only once. V is TRBV19 and J is TRBJ1-5; tentative D call: TRBD1 (6 bases). Germline CDR1 is LNHDA and CDR2 is SQIVND (reference sequence). V was trimmed by 3 bases and J by 5 bases, leaving 8 bases between them. The CDR3 spans 13 residues. The CDR3 region is CASSIRGDQPQHF. Here the CDR3 DNA reads TGTGCCAGTAGTATTAGGGGGGATCAGCCCCAGCATTTT.

The V gene is TRBV5-1, the J gene TRBJ1-6; 8 bases align to TRBD1. The CDR3 runs to 16 residues. Germline V gives CDR1 SGHRS, CDR2 YFSETQ. J lost 7 bases, V lost 4 bases, and 10 bases had no gene match. The DNA of the CDR3 is TGCGCCAGCAGCCCCTCAGGGGGCGCTCGGAATTCACCCCTCCACTTT. Its protein is CASSPSGGARNSPLHF. Combining the CDR3 with reference TRBV5-1 and TRBJ1-6 gives the whole variable domain KAGVTQTPRYLIKTRGQQVTLSCSPISGHRSVSWYQQTPGQGLQFLFEYFSETQRNKGNFPGRFSGRQFSNSRSEMNVSTLELGDSALYLCASSPSGGARNSPLHFGNGTRLTVT.

Comment on this clone: The sample carries other DNA sequences with the same CDR3. The rearrangement joins TRBV7-3 to TRBJ2-2, with D perhaps being TRBD1 or TRBD2 (6 bases each). Germline loops: CDR1 SGHTA, CDR2 FQGTGA. This CDR3 contains 16 residues. Trimming took off 5 bases at V and 4 bases at J, with 17 bases between the two ends. CDR3 region: CASSPPWGRGTGELFF. The CDR3 nucleotides are TGTGCCAGCAGCCCACCCTGGGGGCGGGGCACCGGGGAGCTGTTTTTT.